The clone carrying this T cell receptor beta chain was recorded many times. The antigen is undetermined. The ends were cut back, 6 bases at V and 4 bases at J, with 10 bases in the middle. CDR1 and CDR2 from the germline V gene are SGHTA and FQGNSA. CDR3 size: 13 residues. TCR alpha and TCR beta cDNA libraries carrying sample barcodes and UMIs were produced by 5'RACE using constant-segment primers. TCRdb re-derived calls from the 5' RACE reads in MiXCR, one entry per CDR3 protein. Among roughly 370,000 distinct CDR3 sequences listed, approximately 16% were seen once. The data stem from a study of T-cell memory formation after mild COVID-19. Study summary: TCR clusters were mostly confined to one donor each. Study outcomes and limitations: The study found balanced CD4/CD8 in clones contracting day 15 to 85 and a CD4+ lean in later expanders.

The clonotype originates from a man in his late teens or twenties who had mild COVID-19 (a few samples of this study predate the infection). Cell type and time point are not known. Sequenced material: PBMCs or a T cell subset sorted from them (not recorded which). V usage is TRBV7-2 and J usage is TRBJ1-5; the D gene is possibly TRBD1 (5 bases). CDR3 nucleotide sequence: TGTGCCAGCAGGAAACAGGAGAATCAGCCCCAGCATTTT. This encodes CASRKQENQPQHF.